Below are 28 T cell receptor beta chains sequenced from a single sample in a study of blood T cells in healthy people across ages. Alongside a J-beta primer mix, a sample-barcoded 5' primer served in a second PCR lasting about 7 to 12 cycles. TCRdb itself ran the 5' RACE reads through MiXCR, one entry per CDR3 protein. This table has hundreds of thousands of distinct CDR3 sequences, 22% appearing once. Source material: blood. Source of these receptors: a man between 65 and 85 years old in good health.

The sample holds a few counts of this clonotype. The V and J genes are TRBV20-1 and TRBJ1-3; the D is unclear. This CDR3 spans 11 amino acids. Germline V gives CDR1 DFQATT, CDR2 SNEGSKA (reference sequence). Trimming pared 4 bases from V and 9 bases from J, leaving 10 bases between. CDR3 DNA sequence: TGCAGTGCTACCCCGGGTGGCACCATATATTTT. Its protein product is CSATPGGTIYF.

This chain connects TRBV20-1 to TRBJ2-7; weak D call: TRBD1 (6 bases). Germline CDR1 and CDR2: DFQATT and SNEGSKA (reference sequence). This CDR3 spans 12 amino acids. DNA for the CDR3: TGCCTTTGTAGGCAGGGGAACTACGAGCAGTACTTC. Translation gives CLCRQGNYEQYF.

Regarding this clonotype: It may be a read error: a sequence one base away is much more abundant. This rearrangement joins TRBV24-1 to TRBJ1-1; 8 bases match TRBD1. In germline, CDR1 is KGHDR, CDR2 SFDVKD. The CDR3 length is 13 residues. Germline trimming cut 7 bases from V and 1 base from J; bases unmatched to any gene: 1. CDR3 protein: CATRDRGNTEAFF. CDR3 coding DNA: TGTGCCACCAGAGACAGGGGGAACACTGAAGCTTTCTTT.

The CDR3 DNA follows: TGCAGTGCTCCTCCAGCGGGCGCTCGCACAGATACGCAGTATTTT. It translates to CSAPPAGARTDTQYF. This chain connects TRBV20-1 to TRBJ2-3, with D tentatively TRBD2 (6 bases). CDR1 DFQATT and CDR2 SNEGSKA come from the germline V gene (reference sequence). The CDR3 loop spans 15 amino acids. Trimming stripped 5 bases from V and 1 base from J, with 16 bases between.

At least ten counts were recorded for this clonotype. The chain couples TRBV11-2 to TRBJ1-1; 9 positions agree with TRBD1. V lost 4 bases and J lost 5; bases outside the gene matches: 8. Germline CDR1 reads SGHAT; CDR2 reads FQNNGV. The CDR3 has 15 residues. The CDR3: CASSSNRGRGTEAFF. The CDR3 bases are TGTGCCAGCAGCTCCAACAGGGGGCGGGGGACTGAAGCTTTCTTT.

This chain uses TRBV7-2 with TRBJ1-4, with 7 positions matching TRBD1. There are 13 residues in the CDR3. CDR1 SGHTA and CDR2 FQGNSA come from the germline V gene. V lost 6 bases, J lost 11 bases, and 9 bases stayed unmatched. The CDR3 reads CASSSDREYKLFF. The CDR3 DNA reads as TGTGCCAGCAGTTCCGACAGGGAGTATAAACTGTTTTTT.

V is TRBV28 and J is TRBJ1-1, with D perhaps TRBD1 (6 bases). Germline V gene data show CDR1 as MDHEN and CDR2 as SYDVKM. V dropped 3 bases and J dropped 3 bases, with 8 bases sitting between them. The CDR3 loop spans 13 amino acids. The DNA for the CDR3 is TGTGCCAGCAGTTTGTGGACAGACACTGAAGCTTTCTTT. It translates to CASSLWTDTEAFF.

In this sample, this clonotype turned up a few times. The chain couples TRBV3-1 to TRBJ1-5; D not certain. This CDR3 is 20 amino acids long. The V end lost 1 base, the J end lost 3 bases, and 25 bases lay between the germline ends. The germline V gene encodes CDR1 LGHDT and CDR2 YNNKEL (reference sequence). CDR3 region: CASSQGRGGIGWESNQPQHF. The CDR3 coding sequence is TGTGCCAGCAGCCAAGGCCGAGGAGGTATCGGGTGGGAATCCAATCAGCCCCAGCATTTT.

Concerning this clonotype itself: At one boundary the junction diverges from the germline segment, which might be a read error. CDR3 sequence reads: CASSQRSGSQYF. The CDR3 nucleotides read TGCGCCAGCAGCCAACGCTCGGGGTCCCAGTATTTT. The genes are TRBV3-1 and TRBJ2-3, with D perhaps matching TRBD2 (5 bases). Germline V gives CDR1 LGHDT, CDR2 YNNKEL (reference sequence). The CDR3 totals 12 residues.

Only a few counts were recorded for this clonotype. The CDR3 loop is CAISEVRALGFYEQYF. The CDR3, as DNA: TGTGCCATCAGTGAGGTGCGAGCTTTGGGGTTCTACGAGCAGTACTTC. The chain recombines TRBV10-3 with TRBJ2-7; D not certain. Germline CDR1 and CDR2: ENHRY and SYGVKD. CDR3 length: 16 amino acids. V was pared by 2 bases and J by 3 bases, with 17 bases between.

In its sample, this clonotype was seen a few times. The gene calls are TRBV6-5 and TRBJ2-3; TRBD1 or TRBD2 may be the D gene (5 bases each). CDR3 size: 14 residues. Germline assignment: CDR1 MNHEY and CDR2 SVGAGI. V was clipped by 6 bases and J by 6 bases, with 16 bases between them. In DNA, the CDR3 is TGTGCCAGCAGCCTCATGGGGGAGCGTGATACGCAGTATTTT. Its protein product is CASSLMGERDTQYF.

The CDR3 region has the DNA TGTGCCAGCAGTGAAGCTAGCGGGAGCTTCTGGTCGTCAGATACGCAGTATTTT. Its protein product is CASSEASGSFWSSDTQYF. The chain recombines TRBV2 with TRBJ2-3; 9 nucleotides align to TRBD2. J was trimmed by 4 bases and V by 0 bases; bases with no gene match: 11. CDR3 length equals 18 residues. Germline V gives CDR1 SNHLY, CDR2 FYNNEI.

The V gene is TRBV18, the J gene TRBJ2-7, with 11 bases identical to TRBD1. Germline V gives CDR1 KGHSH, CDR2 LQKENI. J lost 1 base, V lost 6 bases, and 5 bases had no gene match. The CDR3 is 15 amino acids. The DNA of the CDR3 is TGTGCCAGCTCGGACGGACAGGGGGCATCCTACGAGCAGTACGTC. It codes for CASSDGQGASYEQYV.

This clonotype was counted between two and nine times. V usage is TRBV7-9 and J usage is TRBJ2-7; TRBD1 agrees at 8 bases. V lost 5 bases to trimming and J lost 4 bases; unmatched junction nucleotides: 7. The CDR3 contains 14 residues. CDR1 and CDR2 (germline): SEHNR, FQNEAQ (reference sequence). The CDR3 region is CASSPRDRLYEQYF. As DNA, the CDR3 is TGTGCCAGCAGCCCCCGGGACAGGCTTTACGAGCAGTACTTC.

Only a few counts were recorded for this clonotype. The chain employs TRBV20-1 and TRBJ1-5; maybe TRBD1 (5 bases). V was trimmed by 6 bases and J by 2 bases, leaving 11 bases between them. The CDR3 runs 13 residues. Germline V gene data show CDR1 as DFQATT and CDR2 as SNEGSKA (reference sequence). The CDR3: CSAGGKGNQPQHF. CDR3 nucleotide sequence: TGCAGTGCGGGGGGAAAAGGCAATCAGCCCCAGCATTTT.

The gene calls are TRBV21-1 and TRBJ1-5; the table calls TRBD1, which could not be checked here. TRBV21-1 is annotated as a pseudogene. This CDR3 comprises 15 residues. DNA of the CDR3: TGTGCCAGCAGCATCCGGACAGCAGAAAATCAGCCCCAGCATTTT. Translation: CASSIRTAENQPQHF.

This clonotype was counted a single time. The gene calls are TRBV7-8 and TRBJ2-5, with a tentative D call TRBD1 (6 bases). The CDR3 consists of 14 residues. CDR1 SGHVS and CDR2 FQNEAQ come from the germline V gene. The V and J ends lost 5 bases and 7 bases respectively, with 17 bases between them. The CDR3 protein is CASSIGTSGGTQYF. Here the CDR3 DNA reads TGTGCCAGCAGCATTGGGACAAGTGGAGGGACCCAGTACTTC. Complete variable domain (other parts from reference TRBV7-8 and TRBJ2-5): GAGVSQSPRYKVAKRGQDVALRCDPISGHVSLFWYQQALGQGPEFLTYFQNEAQLDKSGLPSDRFFAERPEGSVSTLKIQRTQQEDSAVYLCASSIGTSGGTQYFGPGTRLLVL.

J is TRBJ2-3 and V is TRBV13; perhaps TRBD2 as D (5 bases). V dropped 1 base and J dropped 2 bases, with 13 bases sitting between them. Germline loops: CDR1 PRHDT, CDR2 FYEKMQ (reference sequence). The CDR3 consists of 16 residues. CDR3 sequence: CASSLEDSLYTDTQYF. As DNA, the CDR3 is TGTGCCAGCAGCTTAGAGGACTCACTTTACACAGATACGCAGTATTTT.

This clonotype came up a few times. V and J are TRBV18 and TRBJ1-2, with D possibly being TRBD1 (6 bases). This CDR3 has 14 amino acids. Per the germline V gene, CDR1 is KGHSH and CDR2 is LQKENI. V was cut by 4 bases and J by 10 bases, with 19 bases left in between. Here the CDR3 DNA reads TGTGCCAGCTCACTAGAAGCAGGGGCATTCGTCTACACCTTC. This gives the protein CASSLEAGAFVYTF.

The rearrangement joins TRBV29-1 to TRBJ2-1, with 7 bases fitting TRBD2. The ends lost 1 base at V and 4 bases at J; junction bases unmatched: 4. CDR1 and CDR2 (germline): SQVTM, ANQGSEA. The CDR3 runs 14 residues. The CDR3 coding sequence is TGCAGCGTTGAAGCGGCCGGGAGGTACAATGAGCAGTTCTTC. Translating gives CSVEAAGRYNEQFF.

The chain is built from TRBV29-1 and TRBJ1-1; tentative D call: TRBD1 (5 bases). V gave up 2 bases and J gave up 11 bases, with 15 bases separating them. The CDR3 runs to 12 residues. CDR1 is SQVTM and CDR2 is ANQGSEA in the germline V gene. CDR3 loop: CSVEYSGTGAFF. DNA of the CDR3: TGCAGCGTTGAATACTCTGGGACCGGCGCTTTCTTT. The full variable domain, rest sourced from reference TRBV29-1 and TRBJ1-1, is SAVISQKPSRDICQRGTSLTIQCQVDSQVTMMFWYRQQPGQSLTLIATANQGSEATYESGFVIDKFPISRPNLTFSTLTVSNMSPEDSSIYLCSVEYSGTGAFFGQGTRLTVV.

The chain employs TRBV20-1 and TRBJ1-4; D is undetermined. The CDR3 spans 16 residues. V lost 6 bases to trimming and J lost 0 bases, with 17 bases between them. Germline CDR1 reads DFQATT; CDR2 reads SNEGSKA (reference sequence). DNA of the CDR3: TGCAGTGCCGCCTCTCAGATCAGTGCAACTAATGAAAAACTGTTTTTT. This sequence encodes CSAASQISATNEKLFF.

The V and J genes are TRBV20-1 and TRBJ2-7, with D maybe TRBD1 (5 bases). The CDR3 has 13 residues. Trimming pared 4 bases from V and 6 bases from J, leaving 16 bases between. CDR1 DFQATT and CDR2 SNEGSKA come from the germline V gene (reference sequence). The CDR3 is CSAIRSGWSEQYV. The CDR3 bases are TGCAGTGCTATCCGCTCAGGGTGGAGCGAGCAGTACGTC.

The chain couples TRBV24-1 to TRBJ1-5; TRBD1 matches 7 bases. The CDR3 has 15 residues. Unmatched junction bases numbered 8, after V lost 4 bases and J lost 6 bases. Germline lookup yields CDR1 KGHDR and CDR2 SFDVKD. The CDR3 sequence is CATSDRDRVGQPQHF. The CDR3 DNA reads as TGTGCCACCAGTGACCGAGACAGGGTAGGTCAGCCCCAGCATTTT.

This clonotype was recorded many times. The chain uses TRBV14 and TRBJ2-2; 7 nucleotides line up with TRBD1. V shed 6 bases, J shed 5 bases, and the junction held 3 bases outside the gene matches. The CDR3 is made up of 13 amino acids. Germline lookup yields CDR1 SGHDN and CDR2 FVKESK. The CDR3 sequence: CASRRQGTGELFF. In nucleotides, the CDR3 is TGTGCCAGCAGGCGACAGGGAACCGGGGAGCTGTTTTTT.

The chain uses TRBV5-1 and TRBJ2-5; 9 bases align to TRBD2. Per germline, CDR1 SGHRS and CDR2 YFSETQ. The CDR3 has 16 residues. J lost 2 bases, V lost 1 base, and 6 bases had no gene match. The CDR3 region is CASSLMRGGLQETQYF. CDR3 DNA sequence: TGCGCCAGCAGCTTGATGCGGGGGGGCCTTCAAGAGACCCAGTACTTC.

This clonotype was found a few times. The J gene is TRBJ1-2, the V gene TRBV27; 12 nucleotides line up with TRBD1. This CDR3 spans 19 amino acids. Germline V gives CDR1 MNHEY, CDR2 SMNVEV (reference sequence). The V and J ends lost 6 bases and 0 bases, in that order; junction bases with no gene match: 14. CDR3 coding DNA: TGTGCCAGCAGCCCTTCGACCGGGACAGGGGGCCGAGCTAACTATGGCTACACCTTC. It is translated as CASSPSTGTGGRANYGYTF.

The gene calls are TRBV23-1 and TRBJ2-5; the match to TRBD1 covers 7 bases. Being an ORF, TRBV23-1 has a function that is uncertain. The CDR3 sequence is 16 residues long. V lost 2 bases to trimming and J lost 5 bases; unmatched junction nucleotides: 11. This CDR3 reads CASSQSEGGVWETQYF. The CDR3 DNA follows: TGCGCCAGCAGTCAAAGTGAAGGGGGCGTCTGGGAGACCCAGTACTTC.